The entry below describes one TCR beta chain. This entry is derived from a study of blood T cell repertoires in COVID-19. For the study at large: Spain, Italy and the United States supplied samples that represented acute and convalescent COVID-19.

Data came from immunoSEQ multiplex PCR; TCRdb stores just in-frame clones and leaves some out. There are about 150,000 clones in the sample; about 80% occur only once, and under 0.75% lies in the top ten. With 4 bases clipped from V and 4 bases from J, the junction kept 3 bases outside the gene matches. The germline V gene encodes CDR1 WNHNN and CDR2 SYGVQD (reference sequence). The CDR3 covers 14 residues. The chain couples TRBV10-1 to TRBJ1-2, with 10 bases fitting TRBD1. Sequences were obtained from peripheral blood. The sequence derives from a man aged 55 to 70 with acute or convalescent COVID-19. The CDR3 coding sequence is TGCGCCAGCAGTGGGGACAGGGGAGGCTATGGCTACACCTTC. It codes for CASSGDRGGYGYTF.